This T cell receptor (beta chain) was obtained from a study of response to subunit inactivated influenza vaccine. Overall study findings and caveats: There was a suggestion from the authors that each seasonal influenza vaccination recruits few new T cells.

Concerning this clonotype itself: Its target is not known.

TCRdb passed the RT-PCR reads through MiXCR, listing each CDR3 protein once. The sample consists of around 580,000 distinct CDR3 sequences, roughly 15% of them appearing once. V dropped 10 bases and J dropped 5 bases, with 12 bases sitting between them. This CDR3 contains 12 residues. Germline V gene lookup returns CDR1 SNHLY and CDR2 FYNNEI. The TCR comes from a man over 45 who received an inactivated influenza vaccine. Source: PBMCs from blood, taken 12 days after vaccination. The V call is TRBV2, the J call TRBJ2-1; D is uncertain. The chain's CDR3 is CATPDSDNEQFF. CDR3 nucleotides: TGTGCCACTCCCGATAGTGACAATGAGCAGTTCTTC. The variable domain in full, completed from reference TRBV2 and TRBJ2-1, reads EPEVTQTPSHQVTQMGQEVILRCVPISNHLYFYWYRQILGQKVEFLVSFYNNEISEKSEIFDDQFSVERPDGSNFTLKIRSTKLEDSAMYFCATPDSDNEQFFGPGTRLTVL.